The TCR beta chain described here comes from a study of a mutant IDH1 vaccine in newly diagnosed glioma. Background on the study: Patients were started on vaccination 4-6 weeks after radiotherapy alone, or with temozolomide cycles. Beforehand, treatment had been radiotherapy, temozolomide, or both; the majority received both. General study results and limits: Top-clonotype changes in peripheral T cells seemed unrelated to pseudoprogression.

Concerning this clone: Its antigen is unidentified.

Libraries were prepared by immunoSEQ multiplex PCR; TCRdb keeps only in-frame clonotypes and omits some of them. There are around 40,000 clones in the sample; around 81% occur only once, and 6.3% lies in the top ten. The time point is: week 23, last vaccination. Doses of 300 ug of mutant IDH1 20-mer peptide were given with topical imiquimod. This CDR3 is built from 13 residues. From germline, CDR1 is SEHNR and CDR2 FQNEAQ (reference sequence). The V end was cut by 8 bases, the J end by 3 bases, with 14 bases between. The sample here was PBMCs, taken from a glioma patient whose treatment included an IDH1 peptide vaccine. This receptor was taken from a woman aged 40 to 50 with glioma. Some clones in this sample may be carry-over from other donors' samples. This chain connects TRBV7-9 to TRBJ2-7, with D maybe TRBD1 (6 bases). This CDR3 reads CASGRQDSYEQYF. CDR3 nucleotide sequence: TGTGCCAGCGGCCGACAGGACAGCTACGAGCAGTACTTC.